At least ten counts were recorded for the clone carrying this T cell receptor (beta chain). What it binds is unknown. This entry is derived from a study of T-cell reconstitution after alpha-beta-depleted transplantation in children. J gave up 9 bases and V 0 bases, and 4 bases lay outside the gene matches. CDR3 length: 16 amino acids. The V gene's germline CDR1 is LNHNV and CDR2 YYDKDF (reference sequence). Study-level findings and limits: Recipient T cells and thymic progenitors that survived were the source of the high TCRbeta diversity seen at day 60 in some patients. Diversity and T-cell counts at one year after transplant derived mostly from new T cells. After transplant, at about two months, alpha-beta T cells were reportedly derived from several hundred expanded graft clones.

Preparation of the TCRbeta library used unique molecular identifiers. TCRdb reprocessed the PCR reads via MiXCR and lists one record per CDR3 protein. The table lists 700,000 to 950,000 distinct CDR3 sequences, roughly 15% of them singletons. The chain couples TRBV15 to TRBJ2-2, with TRBD2 identical over 13 bases. The TCR originated in a male patient between 5 and 17 years old who had a stem cell transplant for acute lymphoblastic leukemia, so the T cells may come from the graft donor. Here the sequenced sample was PBMCs, mostly from graft donor cells, taken 360 days after TCRalphabeta/CD19-depleted stem cell transplant. The CDR3 loop reads CATSRELAGGPWELFF. CDR3 DNA sequence: TGTGCCACCAGCAGAGAACTAGCGGGAGGGCCCTGGGAGCTGTTTTTT.